The clone carrying this T cell receptor (beta chain) occurred a few times. The antigen remains unidentified. The data were obtained in a study of B cell selection in AIRE deficiency. Study results and caveats: Healthy Tconv contained around two fifths of shared healthy Treg sequences; only TCRbeta sequenced. Only 9.3% of 3,000 to 4,500 shared Treg sequences were patient-specific; less than 40% healthy-specific. Patient Tconv cells held 30% to 35% of Treg sequences shared by healthy donors.

Sorted regulatory T cells were CD4-positive, CD25-high and CD127-low or negative. The authors' processing: Treg pools: roughly 5.8x10^4 distinct patient, approximately 8.8x10^4 donor TCRbeta sequences. Clones were read by immunoSEQ multiplex PCR, and TCRdb kept only the in-frame ones, dropping some. The DNA was the basis for D and trimming; V, J and clone size are from that table. The data hold 2,500 to 3,500 clones, with under 80% observed a single time. Trimming cost V 6 bases and J 4 bases; bases outside gene matches: 2. Germline-derived CDR1 and CDR2 are SNHLY and FYNNEI. The CDR3 is 13 amino acids.

The chain has TRBV2 and TRBJ1-1; TRBD1 agrees at 10 bases. The sequence was obtained from a human donor with AIRE deficiency. Sequenced material: Tregs sorted from PBMCs. The CDR3 DNA follows: TGTGCCAGCAGAAGGACAGGGGGCACTGAAGCTTTCTTT. It encodes CASRRTGGTEAFF.